What follows is one T cell receptor beta chain and its context. The data originate from a study of blood T cell repertoires in COVID-19. Study at large: T cells, B-cell-depleted T cells, or PBMCs supplied cDNA or gDNA.

This CDR3 spans 15 amino acids. The V gene's germline CDR1 is SGDLS and CDR2 YYNGEE. V was pared by 3 bases and J by 0 bases, with 13 bases between. Per the authors' pipeline: Using reference gene primer amplification, nucleated cell counts were estimated. Only in-frame clones appear in the TCRdb table, and some are missing; sequencing was by immunoSEQ multiplex PCR. The D gene and trimming were derived from the DNA, and the V and J assignments and clone size from that table. The data hold 250,000 to 350,000 clones, with nearly 90% observed a single time. Participants were aged roughly 18 to 95 years, lived in 24 US areas, and enrolled virtually.

The chain uses TRBV9 and TRBJ2-7, with D perhaps TRBD1 (6 bases). Sequencing input: PBMCs or T cells enriched from blood (not recorded which). This TCR came from a woman aged 18-29 years with acute COVID-19. In DNA form, the CDR3 reads TGTGCCAGCAGCGCTAGAGGACAGAGCTCCTACGAGCAGTACTTC. Residues: CASSARGQSSYEQYF. The complete variable domain, with remaining parts taken from reference TRBV9 and TRBJ2-7, reads DSGVTQTPKHLITATGQRVTLRCSPRSGDLSVYWYQQSLDQGLQFLIQYYNGEERAKGNILERFSAQQFPDLHSELNLSSLELGDSALYFCASSARGQSSYEQYFGPGTRLTVT.